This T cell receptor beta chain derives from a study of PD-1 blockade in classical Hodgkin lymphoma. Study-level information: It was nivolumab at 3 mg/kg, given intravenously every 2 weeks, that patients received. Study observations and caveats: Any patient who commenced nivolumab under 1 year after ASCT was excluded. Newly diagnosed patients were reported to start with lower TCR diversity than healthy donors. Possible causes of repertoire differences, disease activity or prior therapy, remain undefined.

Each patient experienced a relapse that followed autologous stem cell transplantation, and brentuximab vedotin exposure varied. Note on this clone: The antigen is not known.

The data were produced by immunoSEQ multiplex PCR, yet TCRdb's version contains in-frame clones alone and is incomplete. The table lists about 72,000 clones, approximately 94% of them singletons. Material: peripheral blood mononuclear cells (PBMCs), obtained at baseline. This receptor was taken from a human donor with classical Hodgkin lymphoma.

CDR3 in amino acids: CASSGRGSRTEAFF. Here the CDR3 DNA reads TGTGCCAGCAGTGGCAGGGGGAGTAGAACTGAAGCTTTCTTT. The chain recombines TRBV6-5 with TRBJ1-1; 7 nucleotides align to TRBD1. In germline, CDR1 is MNHEY, CDR2 SVGAGI. The CDR3 extends over 14 amino acids. V lost 5 bases and J lost 5; bases outside the gene matches: 8.